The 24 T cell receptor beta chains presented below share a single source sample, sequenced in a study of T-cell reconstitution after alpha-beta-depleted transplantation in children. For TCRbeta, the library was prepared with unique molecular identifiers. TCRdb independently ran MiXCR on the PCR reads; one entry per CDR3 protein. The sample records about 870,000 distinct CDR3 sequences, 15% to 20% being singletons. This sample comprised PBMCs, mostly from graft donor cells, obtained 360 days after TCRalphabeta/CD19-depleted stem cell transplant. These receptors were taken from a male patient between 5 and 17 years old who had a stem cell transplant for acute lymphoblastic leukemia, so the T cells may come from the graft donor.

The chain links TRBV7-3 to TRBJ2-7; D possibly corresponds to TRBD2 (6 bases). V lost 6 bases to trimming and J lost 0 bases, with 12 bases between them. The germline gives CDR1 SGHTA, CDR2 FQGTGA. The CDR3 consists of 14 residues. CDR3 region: CASRKTTSSYEQYF. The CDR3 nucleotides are TGTGCCAGCAGGAAAACGACTAGCTCCTACGAGCAGTACTTC.

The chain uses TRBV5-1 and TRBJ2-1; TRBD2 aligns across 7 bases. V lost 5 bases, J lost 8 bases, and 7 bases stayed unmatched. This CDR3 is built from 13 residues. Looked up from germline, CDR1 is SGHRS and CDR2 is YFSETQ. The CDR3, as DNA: TGCGCCAGCAGTTCGCGGGAGAGGTATGAGCAGTTCTTC. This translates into CASSSRERYEQFF.

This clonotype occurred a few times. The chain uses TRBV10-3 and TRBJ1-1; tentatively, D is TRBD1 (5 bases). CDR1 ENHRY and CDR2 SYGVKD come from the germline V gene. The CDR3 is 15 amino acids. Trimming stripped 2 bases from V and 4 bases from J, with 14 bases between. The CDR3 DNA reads TGTGCCATCAGTGAGCCCCCCTCGGGGGGCACTGAAGCTTTCTTT. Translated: CAISEPPSGGTEAFF.

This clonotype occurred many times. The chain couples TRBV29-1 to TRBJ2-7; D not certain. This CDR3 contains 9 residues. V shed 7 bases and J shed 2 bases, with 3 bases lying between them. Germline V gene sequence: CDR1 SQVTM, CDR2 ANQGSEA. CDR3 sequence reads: CSGAYEQYF. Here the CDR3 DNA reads TGCAGCGGAGCCTACGAGCAGTACTTC.

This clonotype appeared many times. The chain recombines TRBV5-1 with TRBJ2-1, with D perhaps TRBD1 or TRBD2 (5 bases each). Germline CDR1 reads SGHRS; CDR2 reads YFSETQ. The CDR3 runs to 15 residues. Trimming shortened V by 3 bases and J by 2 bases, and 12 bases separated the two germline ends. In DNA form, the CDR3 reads TGCGCCAGCAGCTCCGGGGACCGGGCCTACAATGAGCAGTTCTTC. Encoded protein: CASSSGDRAYNEQFF.

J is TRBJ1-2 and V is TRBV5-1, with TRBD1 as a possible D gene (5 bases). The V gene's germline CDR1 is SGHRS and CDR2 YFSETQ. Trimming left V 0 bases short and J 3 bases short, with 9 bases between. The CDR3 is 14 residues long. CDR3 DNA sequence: TGCGCCAGCAGCTTGGGACAGAGCGACTATGGCTACACCTTC. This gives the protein CASSLGQSDYGYTF.

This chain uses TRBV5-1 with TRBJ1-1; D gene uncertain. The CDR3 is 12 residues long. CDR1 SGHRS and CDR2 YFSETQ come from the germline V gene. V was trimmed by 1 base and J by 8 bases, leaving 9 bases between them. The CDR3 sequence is CASSLSWREAFF. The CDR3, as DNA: TGCGCCAGCAGCTTGTCCTGGAGGGAAGCTTTCTTT.

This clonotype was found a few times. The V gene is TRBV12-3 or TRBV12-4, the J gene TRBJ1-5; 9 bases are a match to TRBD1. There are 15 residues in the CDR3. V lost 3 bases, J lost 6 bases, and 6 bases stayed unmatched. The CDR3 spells CASSLAQGARQPQHF. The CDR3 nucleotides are TGTGCCAGCAGTTTGGCACAGGGGGCGCGTCAGCCCCAGCATTTT.

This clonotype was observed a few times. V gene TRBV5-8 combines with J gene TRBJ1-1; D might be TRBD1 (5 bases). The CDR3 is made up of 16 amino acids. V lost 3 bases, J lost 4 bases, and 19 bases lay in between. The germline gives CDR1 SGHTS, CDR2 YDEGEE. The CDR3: CASSWGRGKGPTEAFF. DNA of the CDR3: TGTGCCAGCAGCTGGGGACGGGGAAAAGGTCCCACTGAAGCTTTCTTT.

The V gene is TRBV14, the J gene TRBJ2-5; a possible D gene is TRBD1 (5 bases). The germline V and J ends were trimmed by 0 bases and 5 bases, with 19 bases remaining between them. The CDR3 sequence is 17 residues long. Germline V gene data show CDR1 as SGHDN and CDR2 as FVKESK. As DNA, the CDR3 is TGTGCCAGCAGCCAAGAGCCGGTTGGACACCGGCGGGAGACCCAGTACTTC. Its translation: CASSQEPVGHRRETQYF.

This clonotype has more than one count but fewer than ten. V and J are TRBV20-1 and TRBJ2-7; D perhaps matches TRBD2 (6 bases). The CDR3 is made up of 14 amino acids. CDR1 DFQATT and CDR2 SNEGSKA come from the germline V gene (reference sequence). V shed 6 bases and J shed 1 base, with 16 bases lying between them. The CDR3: CSAPRSSASYEQYF. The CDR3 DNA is TGCAGTGCCCCCAGGTCTAGCGCTTCCTACGAGCAGTACTTC.

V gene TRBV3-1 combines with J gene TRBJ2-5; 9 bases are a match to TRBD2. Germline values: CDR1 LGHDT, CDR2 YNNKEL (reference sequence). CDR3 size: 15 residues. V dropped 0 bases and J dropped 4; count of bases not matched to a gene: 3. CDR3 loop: CASSQETSGRETQYF. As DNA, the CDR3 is TGTGCCAGCAGCCAAGAGACTAGCGGACGAGAGACCCAGTACTTC.

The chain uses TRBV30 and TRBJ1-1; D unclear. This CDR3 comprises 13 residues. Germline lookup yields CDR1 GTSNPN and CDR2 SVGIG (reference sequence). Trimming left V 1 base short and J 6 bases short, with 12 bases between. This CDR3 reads CAWSGSLGSEAFF. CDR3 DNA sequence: TGTGCCTGGAGTGGGAGTCTGGGCTCTGAAGCTTTCTTT.

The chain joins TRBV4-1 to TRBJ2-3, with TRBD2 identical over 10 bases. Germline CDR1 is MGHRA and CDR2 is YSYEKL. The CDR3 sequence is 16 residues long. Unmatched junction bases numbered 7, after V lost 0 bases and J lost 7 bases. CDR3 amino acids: CASSQEAAGGRNTQYF. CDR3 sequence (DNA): TGCGCCAGCAGCCAAGAGGCAGCGGGAGGGCGAAATACGCAGTATTTT.

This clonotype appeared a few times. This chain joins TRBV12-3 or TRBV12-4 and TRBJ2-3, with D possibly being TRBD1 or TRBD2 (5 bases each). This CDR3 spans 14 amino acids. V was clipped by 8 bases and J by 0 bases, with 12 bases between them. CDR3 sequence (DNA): TGTGCCAGCGGACATTGGACTAGCACAGATACGCAGTATTTT. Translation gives CASGHWTSTDTQYF.

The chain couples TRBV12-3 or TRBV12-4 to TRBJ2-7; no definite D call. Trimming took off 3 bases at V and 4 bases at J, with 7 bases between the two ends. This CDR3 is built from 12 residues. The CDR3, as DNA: TGTGCCAGCAGTTTGAGGTTATACGAGCAGTACTTC. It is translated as CASSLRLYEQYF.

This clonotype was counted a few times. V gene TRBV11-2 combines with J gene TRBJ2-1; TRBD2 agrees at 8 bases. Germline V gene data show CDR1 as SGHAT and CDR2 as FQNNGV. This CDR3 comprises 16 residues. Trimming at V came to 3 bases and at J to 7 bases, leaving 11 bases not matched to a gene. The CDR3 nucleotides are TGTGCCAGCAGCTTCGAAACGGCGGGGGGAAGAAATGAGCAGTTCTTC. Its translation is CASSFETAGGRNEQFF.

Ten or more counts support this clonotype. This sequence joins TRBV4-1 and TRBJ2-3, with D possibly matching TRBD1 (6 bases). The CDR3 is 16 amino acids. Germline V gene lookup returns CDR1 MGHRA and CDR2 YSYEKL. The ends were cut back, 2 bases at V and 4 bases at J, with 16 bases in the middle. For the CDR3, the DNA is TGCGCCAGCAGCCAATCACCCAACTACAGGGCAGATACGCAGTATTTT. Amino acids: CASSQSPNYRADTQYF.

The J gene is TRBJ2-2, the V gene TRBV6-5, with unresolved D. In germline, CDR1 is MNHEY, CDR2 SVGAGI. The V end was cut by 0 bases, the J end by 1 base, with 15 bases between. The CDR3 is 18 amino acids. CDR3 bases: TGTGCCAGCAGTTACTCGAAAGACAAACTTCTGAACACCGGGGAGCTGTTTTTT. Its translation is CASSYSKDKLLNTGELFF.

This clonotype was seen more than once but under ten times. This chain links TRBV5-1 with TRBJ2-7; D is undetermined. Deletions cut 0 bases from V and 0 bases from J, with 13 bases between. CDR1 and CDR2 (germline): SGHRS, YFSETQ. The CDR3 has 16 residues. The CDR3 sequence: CASSLAYGRSSYEQYF. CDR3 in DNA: TGCGCCAGCAGCTTGGCGTACGGGCGGAGCTCCTACGAGCAGTACTTC.

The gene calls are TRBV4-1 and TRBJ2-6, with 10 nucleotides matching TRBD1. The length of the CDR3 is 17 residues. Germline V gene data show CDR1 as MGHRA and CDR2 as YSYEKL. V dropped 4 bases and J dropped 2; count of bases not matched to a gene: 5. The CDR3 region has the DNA TGCGCCAGCAGCCGCGGGACAGGGGTGACTGGGGCCAACGTCCTGACTTTC. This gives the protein CASSRGTGVTGANVLTF.

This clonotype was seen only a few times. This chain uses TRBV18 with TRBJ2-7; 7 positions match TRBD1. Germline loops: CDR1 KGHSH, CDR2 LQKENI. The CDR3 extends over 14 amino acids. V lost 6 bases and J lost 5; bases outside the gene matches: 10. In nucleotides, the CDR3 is TGTGCCAGCTCCATGTTGGACAGGCACCACGAGCAGTACTTC. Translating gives CASSMLDRHHEQYF.

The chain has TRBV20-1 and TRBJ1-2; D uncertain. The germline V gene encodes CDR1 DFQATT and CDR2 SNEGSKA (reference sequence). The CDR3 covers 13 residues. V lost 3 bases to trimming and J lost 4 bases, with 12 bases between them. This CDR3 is CSASPGGSYGYTF. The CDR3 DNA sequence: TGCAGTGCTAGCCCAGGCGGAAGCTATGGCTACACCTTC.

This CDR3 is CSAGTGTLWNTEAFF. CDR3 in DNA: TGCAGTGCGGGGACAGGGACACTCTGGAACACTGAAGCTTTCTTT. The gene calls are TRBV20-1 and TRBJ1-1; 9 bases agree with TRBD1. CDR1 DFQATT and CDR2 SNEGSKA come from the germline V gene (reference sequence). The ends lost 6 bases at V and 1 base at J; junction bases unmatched: 9. The CDR3 runs to 15 residues.